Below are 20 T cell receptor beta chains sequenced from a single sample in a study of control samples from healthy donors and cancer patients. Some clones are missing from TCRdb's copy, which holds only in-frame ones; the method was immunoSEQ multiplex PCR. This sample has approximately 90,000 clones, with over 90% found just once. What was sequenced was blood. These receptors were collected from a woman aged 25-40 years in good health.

DNA of the CDR3: TGTGCCAGTAGACTAGCGGGGCCCTACAATGAGCAGTTCTTC. Its translation is CASRLAGPYNEQFF. The J gene is TRBJ2-1, the V gene TRBV19, with TRBD2 matching 10 bases. The trim removed 6 bases at V and 2 bases at J, leaving 1 base unmatched. This CDR3 has 14 residues. The germline gives CDR1 LNHDA, CDR2 SQIVND (reference sequence).

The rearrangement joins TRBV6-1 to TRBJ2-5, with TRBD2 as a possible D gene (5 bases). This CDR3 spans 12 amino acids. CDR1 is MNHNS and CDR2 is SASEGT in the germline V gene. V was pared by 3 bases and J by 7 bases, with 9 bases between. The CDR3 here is CASSDRERTQYF. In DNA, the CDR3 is TGTGCCAGCAGTGATAGGGAGAGGACCCAGTACTTC.

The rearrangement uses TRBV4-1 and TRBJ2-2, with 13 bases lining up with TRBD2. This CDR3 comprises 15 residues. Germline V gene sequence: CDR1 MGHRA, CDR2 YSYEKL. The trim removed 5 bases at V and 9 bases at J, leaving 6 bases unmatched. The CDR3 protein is CASSYGTSGIWELFF. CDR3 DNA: TGCGCCAGCAGCTATGGGACTAGCGGGATCTGGGAGCTGTTTTTT.

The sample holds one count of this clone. CDR3 sequence reads: CASSPKGDTEAFF. The CDR3 nucleotides read TGTGCCAGCTCTCCGAAGGGGGACACTGAAGCTTTCTTT. The rearrangement joins TRBV18 to TRBJ1-1; possible D gene TRBD1, 6 bases. The CDR3 runs to 13 residues. The germline V gene encodes CDR1 KGHSH and CDR2 LQKENI. V lost 6 bases and J lost 3, with 11 bases in between. The full variable domain, its missing parts supplied by reference TRBV18 and TRBJ1-1, is NAGVMQNPRHLVRRRGQEARLRCSPMKGHSHVYWYRQLPEEGLKFMVYLQKENIIDESGMPKERFSAEFPKEGPSILRIQQVVRGDSAAYFCASSPKGDTEAFFGQGTRLTVV.

CDR3 amino acids: CASSGGDRGSFYGYTF. The CDR3 nucleotides are TGTGCCAGCAGCGGTGGGGACAGGGGATCTTTTTATGGCTACACCTTC. The rearrangement uses TRBV9 and TRBJ1-2; 10 bases are shared with TRBD1. V trimming: 3 bases; J trimming: 5 bases; junction bases outside the gene matches: 10. Germline V lookup: CDR1 SGDLS, CDR2 YYNGEE. This CDR3 is built from 16 residues.

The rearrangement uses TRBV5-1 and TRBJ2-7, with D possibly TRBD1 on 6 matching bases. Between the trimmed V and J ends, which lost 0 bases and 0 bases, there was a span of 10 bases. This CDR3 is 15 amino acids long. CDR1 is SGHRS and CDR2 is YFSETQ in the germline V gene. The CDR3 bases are TGCGCCAGCAGCTTGGGGACAGCAAGCTCCTACGAGCAGTACTTC. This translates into CASSLGTASSYEQYF.

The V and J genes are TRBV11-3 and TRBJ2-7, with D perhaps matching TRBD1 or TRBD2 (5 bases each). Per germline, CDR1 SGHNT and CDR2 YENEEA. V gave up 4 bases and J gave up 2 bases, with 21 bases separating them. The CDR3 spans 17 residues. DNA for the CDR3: TGTGCCAGCAGCTCATTGGGGAACCGGGACCATACCTACGAGCAGTACTTC. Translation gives CASSSLGNRDHTYEQYF.

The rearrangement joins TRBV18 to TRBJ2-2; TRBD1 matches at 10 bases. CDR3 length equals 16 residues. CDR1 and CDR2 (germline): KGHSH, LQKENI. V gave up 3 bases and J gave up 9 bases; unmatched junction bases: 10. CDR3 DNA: TGTGCCAGCTCACCGACAGGGGGCGAATTGGCCCGGGAGCTGTTTTTT. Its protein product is CASSPTGGELARELFF.

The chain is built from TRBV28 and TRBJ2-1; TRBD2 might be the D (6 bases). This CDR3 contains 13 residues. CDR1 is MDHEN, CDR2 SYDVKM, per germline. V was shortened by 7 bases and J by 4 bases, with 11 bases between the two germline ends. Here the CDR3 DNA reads TGTGCCAGCACCTCCGCGGGGTACAATGAGCAGTTCTTC. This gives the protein CASTSAGYNEQFF.

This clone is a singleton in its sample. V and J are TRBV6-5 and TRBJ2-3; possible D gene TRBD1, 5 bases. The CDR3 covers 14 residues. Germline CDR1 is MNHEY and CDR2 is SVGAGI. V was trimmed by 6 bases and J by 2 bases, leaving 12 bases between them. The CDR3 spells CASRLGVPTDTQYF. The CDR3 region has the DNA TGTGCCAGCAGATTAGGGGTACCCACAGATACGCAGTATTTT.

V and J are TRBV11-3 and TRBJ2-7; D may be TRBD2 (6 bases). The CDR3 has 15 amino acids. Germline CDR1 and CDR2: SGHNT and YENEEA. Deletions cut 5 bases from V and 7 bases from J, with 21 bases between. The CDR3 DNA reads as TGTGCCAGCAGCCCAGCTCCGGGAACCGCGGGGGAGCAGTACTTC. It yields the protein CASSPAPGTAGEQYF.

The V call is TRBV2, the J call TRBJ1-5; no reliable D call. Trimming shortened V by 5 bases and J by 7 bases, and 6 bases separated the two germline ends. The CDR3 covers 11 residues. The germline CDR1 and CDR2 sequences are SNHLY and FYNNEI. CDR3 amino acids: CASSQDQPQHF. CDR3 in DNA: TGTGCCAGCAGTCAGGACCAGCCCCAGCATTTT.

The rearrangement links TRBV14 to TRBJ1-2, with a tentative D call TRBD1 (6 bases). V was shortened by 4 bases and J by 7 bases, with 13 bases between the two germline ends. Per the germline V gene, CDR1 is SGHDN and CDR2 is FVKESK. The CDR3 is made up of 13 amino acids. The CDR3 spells CASSLQGFGGYTF. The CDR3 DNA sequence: TGTGCCAGCAGCCTACAGGGCTTTGGTGGCTACACCTTC. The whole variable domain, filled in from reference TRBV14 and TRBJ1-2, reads EAGVTQFPSHSVIEKGQTVTLRCDPISGHDNLYWYRRVMGKEIKFLLHFVKESKQDESGMPNNRFLAERTGGTYSTLKVQPAELEDSGVYFCASSLQGFGGYTFGSGTRLTVV.

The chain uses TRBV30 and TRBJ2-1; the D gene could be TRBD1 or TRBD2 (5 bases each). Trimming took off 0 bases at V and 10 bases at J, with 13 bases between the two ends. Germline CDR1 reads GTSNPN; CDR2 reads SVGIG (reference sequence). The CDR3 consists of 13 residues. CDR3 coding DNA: TGTGCCTGGAGTGTACAGGATAGAGGGGAGCAGTTCTTC. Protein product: CAWSVQDRGEQFF.

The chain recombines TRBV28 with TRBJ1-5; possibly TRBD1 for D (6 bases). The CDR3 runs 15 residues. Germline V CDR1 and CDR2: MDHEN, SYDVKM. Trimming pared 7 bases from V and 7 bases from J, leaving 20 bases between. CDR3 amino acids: CASKSDSGADQPQHF. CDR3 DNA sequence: TGTGCCAGCAAGTCAGATTCAGGGGCCGACCAGCCCCAGCATTTT.

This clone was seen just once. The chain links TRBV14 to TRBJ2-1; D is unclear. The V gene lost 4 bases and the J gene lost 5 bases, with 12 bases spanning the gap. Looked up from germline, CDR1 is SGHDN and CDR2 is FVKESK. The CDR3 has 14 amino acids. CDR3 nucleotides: TGTGCCAGCAGCCGGCTTAGTCCAAACAATGAGCAGTTCTTC. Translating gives CASSRLSPNNEQFF.

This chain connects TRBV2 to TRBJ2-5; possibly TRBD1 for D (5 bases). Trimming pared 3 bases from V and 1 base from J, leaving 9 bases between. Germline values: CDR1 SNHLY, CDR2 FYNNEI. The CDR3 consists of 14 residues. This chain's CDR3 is CASSDRQGQETQYF. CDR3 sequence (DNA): TGTGCCAGCAGTGACCGGCAGGGCCAAGAGACCCAGTACTTC.

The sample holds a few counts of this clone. Here the CDR3 reads CASSSTDPSYNSPLHF. CDR3 nucleotides: TGCGCCAGCAGCTCTACTGACCCCTCCTATAATTCACCCCTCCACTTT. This chain links TRBV5-1 with TRBJ1-6; unclear D gene. The V end lost 3 bases, the J end lost 0 bases, and 10 bases lay between the germline ends. Germline CDR1 SGHRS, CDR2 YFSETQ. There are 16 residues in the CDR3. The complete variable domain, with remaining parts taken from reference TRBV5-1 and TRBJ1-6, reads KAGVTQTPRYLIKTRGQQVTLSCSPISGHRSVSWYQQTPGQGLQFLFEYFSETQRNKGNFPGRFSGRQFSNSRSEMNVSTLELGDSALYLCASSSTDPSYNSPLHFGNGTRLTVT.

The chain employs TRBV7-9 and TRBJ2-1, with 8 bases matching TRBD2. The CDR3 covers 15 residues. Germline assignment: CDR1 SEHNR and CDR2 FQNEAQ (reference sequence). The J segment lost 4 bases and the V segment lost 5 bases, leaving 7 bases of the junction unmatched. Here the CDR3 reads CASSPASGSYNEQFF. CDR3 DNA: TGTGCCAGCAGCCCCGCCAGCGGGAGTTACAATGAGCAGTTCTTC.

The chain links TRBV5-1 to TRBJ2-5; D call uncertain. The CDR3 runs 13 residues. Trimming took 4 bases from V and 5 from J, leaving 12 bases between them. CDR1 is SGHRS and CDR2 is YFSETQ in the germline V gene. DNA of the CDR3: TGCGCCAGCAGCACCTGGACCGTTGAGACCCAGTACTTC. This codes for CASSTWTVETQYF.